One sample yielded the 19 T cell receptor beta chains listed below, sequenced in a study of T cell repertoires in cytomegalovirus infection (dated by TCRdb to the late 2010s). No antigen has been identified for these receptors. The sequencing machine was an Illumina HiSeq 1500. The public reads were run again by TCRdb, first through fastp at Q25 and then through MiXCR, and only productive beta chains were kept. Entries that share a CDR3 protein sequence are merged under the most common genes and DNA. In all, the sample holds hundreds of thousands of distinct CDR3 sequences, and 33% of those were seen once. The ten largest clones add up to about 17% of the sample. The sample's treatment or condition label, in plain terms: in vitro stimulation with specific CMV peptide epitopes to enrich CMV-specific T cells. The sample was cultured PBMCs, taken from culture after CMV antigen stimulation. These receptors all come from a human donor in good health (CMV status not recorded). Some clones in this sample may be carry-over from other donors' samples.

This clonotype turned up a few times. The rearrangement joins TRBV9 to TRBJ2-7, with TRBD2 matching 7 bases. Per germline, CDR1 SGDLS and CDR2 YYNGEE. V dropped 4 bases and J dropped 2; count of bases not matched to a gene: 6. The CDR3 spans 14 residues. The CDR3 nucleotides read TGTGCCAGCAGCCCAGGGCTAGCGGCCTACGAGCAGTACTTC. The encoded protein is CASSPGLAAYEQYF.

This clonotype was recorded many times. V and J are TRBV20-1 and TRBJ1-1; unclear D gene. Trimming stripped 6 bases from V and 3 bases from J, with 5 bases between. Germline V gene data show CDR1 as DFQATT and CDR2 as SNEGSKA (reference sequence). The CDR3 runs 10 residues. As DNA, the CDR3 is TGCAGTGCCATGGACACTGAAGCTTTCTTT. Translating gives CSAMDTEAFF.

This chain links TRBV7-8 with TRBJ2-3; 12 positions agree with TRBD2. CDR3 length: 17 residues. With V trimmed by 4 bases and J by 5 bases, 10 bases remained unmatched. CDR1 SGHVS and CDR2 FQNEAQ come from the germline V gene. This CDR3 reads CASSSGLAGLRVDTQYF. DNA of the CDR3: TGTGCCAGCAGCTCGGGACTAGCGGGTCTAAGGGTAGATACGCAGTATTTT.

This clonotype was observed a handful of times. The chain carries TRBV6-2 or TRBV6-3 and TRBJ1-1; D call uncertain. V was pared by 1 base and J by 4 bases, with 13 bases between. Germline CDR1 MNHEY, CDR2 SVGEGT. The CDR3 is made up of 15 amino acids. CDR3 in DNA: TGTGCCAGCAGTTACTTGTCGGTACGGAGCACTGAAGCTTTCTTT. Encoded protein: CASSYLSVRSTEAFF.

The J gene is TRBJ1-4, the V gene TRBV12-3 or TRBV12-4, with D possibly TRBD1 on 5 matching bases. V was pared by 5 bases and J by 3 bases, with 13 bases between. This CDR3 comprises 15 residues. The CDR3 DNA sequence: TGTGCCAGCAGTCGACAGTCCTACTCTAATGAAAAACTGTTTTTT. Its translation is CASSRQSYSNEKLFF.

The chain has TRBV30 and TRBJ2-4; D is possibly TRBD2 (6 bases). The CDR3 loop spans 14 amino acids. V shed 2 bases and J shed 1 base, with 9 bases lying between them. Germline V CDR1 and CDR2: GTSNPN, SVGIG (reference sequence). The CDR3 loop reads CAWSLREAKNIQYF. The CDR3 DNA follows: TGTGCCTGGAGTCTTCGGGAGGCCAAAAACATTCAGTACTTC.

This chain links TRBV27 with TRBJ2-5; TRBD1 aligns across 10 bases. Trimming took 7 bases from V and 10 from J; bases not matched to a gene: 18. The CDR3 is made up of 16 amino acids. Germline CDR1 is MNHEY and CDR2 is SMNVEV (reference sequence). The CDR3 loop reads CASILMPGTGDEVQYF. The CDR3 bases are TGTGCCAGCATTTTGATGCCTGGGACAGGGGATGAGGTCCAGTACTTC.

In DNA, the CDR3 is TGCGCCAGCAGCCTCAGGGCGGGGCCCACTACGAACACCGGGGAGCTGTTTTTT. Residues: CASSLRAGPTTNTGELFF. The chain recombines TRBV4-1 with TRBJ2-2; a possible D gene is TRBD2 (6 bases). This CDR3 is 18 amino acids long. Germline lookup yields CDR1 MGHRA and CDR2 YSYEKL. The germline V and J ends were trimmed by 4 bases and 0 bases, with 18 bases remaining between them.

This chain uses TRBV4-1 with TRBJ1-1; D may be TRBD1 (6 bases). V gave up 6 bases and J gave up 6 bases, with 14 bases separating them. This CDR3 spans 13 amino acids. Germline V gene data show CDR1 as MGHRA and CDR2 as YSYEKL. CDR3 region: CASSQNRVPEAFF. The CDR3, as DNA: TGCGCCAGCAGTCAAAACAGGGTCCCTGAAGCTTTCTTT.

This clonotype appeared a few times. This chain joins TRBV7-6 and TRBJ2-1; 10 bases line up with TRBD2. Trimming removed 5 bases from V and 10 bases from J; junction bases left unmatched: 23. The germline gives CDR1 SGHVS, CDR2 FNYEAQ. CDR3 length: 19 residues. The DNA of the CDR3 is TGTGCCAGCAGCCCCCCCGGGTTCCGAGTAGCGGGAGGCCCTGGCGAGCAGTTCTTC. Translated: CASSPPGFRVAGGPGEQFF.

This clonotype was counted between two and nine times. The rearrangement uses TRBV20-1 and TRBJ1-5, with 7 bases aligning to TRBD1. The germline CDR1 and CDR2 sequences are DFQATT and SNEGSKA (reference sequence). The V and J ends lost 1 base and 7 bases, in that order; junction bases with no gene match: 4. The CDR3 covers 13 residues. The CDR3 DNA reads as TGCAGTGCTAGAGGACAGGGTATGCAGCCCCAGCATTTT. Residues: CSARGQGMQPQHF.

This clonotype occurred a few times. The V call is TRBV6-2 or TRBV6-3, the J call TRBJ2-7; a possible D gene is TRBD2 (6 bases). Germline CDR1 is MNHEY and CDR2 is SVGEGT. V lost 8 bases and J lost 0, with 17 bases in between. The CDR3 consists of 15 residues. DNA of the CDR3: TGTGCCAGCGAAACACGGGGCGGGACCTCCTACGAGCAGTACTTC. Translating it yields CASETRGGTSYEQYF.

The chain combines TRBV11-2 with TRBJ2-1; the D gene is possibly TRBD2 (6 bases). V gave up 6 bases and J gave up 8 bases, with 23 bases separating them. Germline V CDR1 and CDR2: SGHAT, FQNNGV. The CDR3 runs to 16 residues. In DNA, the CDR3 is TGTGCCAGCAGTTGGGGTAGCGGCCCATATGACGATGAGCAGTTCTTC. This codes for CASSWGSGPYDDEQFF.

This clonotype was detected only a few times. This chain links TRBV12-3 or TRBV12-4 with TRBJ2-1, with no clear D. Trimming shortened V by 4 bases and J by 1 base, and 8 bases separated the two germline ends. This CDR3 is built from 14 residues. The CDR3 is CASSSAQSYNEQFF. The CDR3 region has the DNA TGTGCCAGCAGTTCGGCACAGTCCTACAATGAGCAGTTCTTC.

In nucleotides, the CDR3 is TGTGCCAGCAGTGAAGAGGCTAGCGGGAATTACGAGCAGTACTTC. Protein product: CASSEEASGNYEQYF. The chain has TRBV28 and TRBJ2-7; 9 bases are shared with TRBD2. The junction had 9 bases not matched to a gene; V was cut back by 5 bases and J by 4 bases. The CDR3 runs to 15 residues. In germline, CDR1 is MDHEN, CDR2 SYDVKM.

The DNA of the CDR3 is TGCGCCAGCAGCCAAGGCCTTACTAGCGGGATATACGAGCAGTACTTC. This sequence encodes CASSQGLTSGIYEQYF. The rearrangement uses TRBV4-3 and TRBJ2-7; TRBD2 matches at 10 bases. Germline V gives CDR1 LGHNA, CDR2 YSLEER. V was pared by 1 base and J by 4 bases, with 7 bases of the junction left unmatched. The CDR3 contains 16 residues.

The chain combines TRBV11-2 with TRBJ2-7; 10 positions match TRBD1. Germline CDR1 SGHAT, CDR2 FQNNGV. V shed 4 bases and J 6 bases; nucleotides not matched to a gene: 12. There are 16 residues in the CDR3. The CDR3 DNA reads TGTGCCAGCAGCTCGGGTCCGGGACAGGGGTTTTCCGAGCAGTACGTC. This translates into CASSSGPGQGFSEQYV.

The chain carries TRBV6-8 and TRBJ2-2; 9 nucleotides agree with TRBD2. The germline CDR1 and CDR2 sequences are MNHGY and SAAAGT. Trimming took 4 bases from V and 2 from J; bases not matched to a gene: 2. This CDR3 comprises 15 residues. The CDR3 reads CASSFLAGNTGELFF. The DNA for the CDR3 is TGTGCCAGCAGTTTTCTAGCGGGAAACACCGGGGAGCTGTTTTTT.

The chain combines TRBV7-9 with TRBJ1-1; 8 bases align to TRBD1. The trim removed 6 bases at V and 5 bases at J, leaving 11 bases unmatched. The CDR3 sequence is 15 residues long. CDR1 and CDR2 (germline): SEHNR, FQNEAQ (reference sequence). The CDR3 spells CASRPTGGWRTEAFF. CDR3 coding DNA: TGTGCCAGCAGGCCTACAGGGGGATGGAGGACTGAAGCTTTCTTT.